This T cell receptor beta chain was captured in a study of cytomegalovirus exposure and HLA in healthy donors. Whole-study results and caveats: Most sequenced TCRs were rare (though some public TCRs occurred in many donors). The study designated about 160 TCR beta chains cytomegalovirus-associated.

Turning to this clone: Its antigen is unidentified. The same CDR3 arises from other DNA sequences in this sample as well.

V was clipped by 0 bases and J by 0 bases, with 8 bases between them. The CDR3 sequence is 15 residues long. Per germline, CDR1 SGHRS and CDR2 YFSETQ. Use of 60 Vbeta and 13 Jbeta primers characterized the PCR. The protocol was immunoSEQ multiplex PCR, while the TCRdb copy is restricted to in-frame clones and leaves out a portion. This sample has roughly 200,000 clones, with around 81% found just once. Sequencing was carried out using PBMCs. The V call is TRBV5-1, the J call TRBJ2-3, with D possibly matching TRBD2 (5 bases). This TCR came from a man between 25 and 39 years old in good health and CMV-seronegative. This chain's CDR3 is CASSLVGGSTDTQYF. The CDR3 DNA reads as TGCGCCAGCAGCTTGGTTGGCGGGAGCACAGATACGCAGTATTTT.